The clone carrying this T cell receptor beta chain was seen more than once but under ten times. Its antigen is unidentified. These data come from a study of identical twins. Healthy Caucasians were all of the donors. General observations from the study: Modelling approaches yielded underestimates of out-of-frame TCR alpha sharing between monozygotic twins. Zero-insertion analyses were open to partial confounding by invariant MAIT and iNKT cells.

A universal primer site came from template switching; cDNA carried unique molecular identifiers. TCRdb re-analysed the 5' RACE reads in MiXCR, keeping a single row per CDR3 protein. Seen here are about 280,000 distinct CDR3 sequences, about 8.9% observed once, and the top ten hold over 2%. The CDR3 length is 14 residues. Trimming removed 5 bases at V and 5 bases at J, with 14 bases between. Per the germline V gene, CDR1 is SGHRS and CDR2 is YFSETQ. These data were also filed under a second study, of yellow fever vaccine responses in identical twins.

This TCR was sampled from a young woman in good health. This sequence joins TRBV5-1 and TRBJ2-1; tentative D call: TRBD1 (5 bases). Sequenced material: memory (CD45RO+) T cells sorted from blood. Written as DNA, the CDR3 is TGCGCCAGCAGTCCGAACAGGATAAACAATGAGCAGTTCTTC. Amino acids: CASSPNRINNEQFF.